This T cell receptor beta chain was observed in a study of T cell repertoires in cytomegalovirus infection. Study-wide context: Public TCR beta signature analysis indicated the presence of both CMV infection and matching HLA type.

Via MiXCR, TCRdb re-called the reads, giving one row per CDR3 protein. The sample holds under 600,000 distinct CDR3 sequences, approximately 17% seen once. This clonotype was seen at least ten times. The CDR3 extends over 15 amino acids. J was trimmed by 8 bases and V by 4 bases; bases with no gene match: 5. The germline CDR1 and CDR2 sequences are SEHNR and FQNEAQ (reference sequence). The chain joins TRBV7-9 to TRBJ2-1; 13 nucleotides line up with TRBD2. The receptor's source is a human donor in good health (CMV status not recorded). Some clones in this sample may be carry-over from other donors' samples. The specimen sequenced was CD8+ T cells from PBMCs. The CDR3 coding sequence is TGTGCCAGCAGCTCTACTAGCGGGAGGGGGGATGAGCAGTTCTTC. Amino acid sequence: CASSSTSGRGDEQFF.